The entry that follows covers one T cell receptor beta chain sequence. What this receptor recognizes is not known. Within one base of it there is no much larger clone, and no base qualities were kept. Each collaborating institution followed its own protocols to collect whole blood in K2EDTA tubes. For TCRbeta analysis, collaborators shipped samples as frozen whole blood, isolated PBMCs, or DNA extracted from either of those sample types. TCRbeta CDR3 regions were amplified from genomic DNA by means of the immunoSEQ Assay, a bias-controlled multiplex PCR. The paper's data handling went like this. The number of nucleated cells in each sample was estimated from the amplification of reference gene primers within the assay. To quantify the absolute abundance of each unique TCRbeta CDR3 rearrangement, sequence reads were collapsed and filtered. For each sample, productive Simpson clonality was calculated as the square root of Simpson's diversity index across productive rearrangements. TCRdb obtained this table from immuneACCESS and retained in-frame rearrangements with V and J assigned. These tables miss some clones; where compared with another copy, unresolved V genes account for less than half of the shortfall, and the remainder is unexplained. V, J and clone size were drawn from that table, and D and trimming were deduced from the DNA. A total of about 210,000 clones appear in this sample, 80% to 90% of them only once. The leading ten clones occupy about 2.5% of the sample.

The data belong to a study of blood T cell repertoires in COVID-19 (TCRdb year 2020). As for the study more broadly: Samples covering the acute and convalescent phases of COVID-19 were provided by collaborators in the United States, Italy and Spain. The dataset comprised deeply sampled blood TCRbeta repertoires from subjects exposed to, actively infected with, or recovered from COVID-19. The samples were drawn from two sources: the first 160 participants of the ongoing ImmuneRACE study, and about 1,300 subjects contributed by 6 global collaborators. Sample metadata almost always included a de-identified subject ID, COVID-19 status, age in years and sex. The material from the prospective study consisted of cDNA or gDNA derived from T cells, B-cell-depleted T cells, or PBMCs. Where available, HLA class I and class II types were obtained from metadata supplied by the sample provider rather than from assay-based typing. A freely available public database, intended as a resource for researchers studying the immune response to SARS-CoV-2, is where the repertoires were released. Summary of the overall study and its limitations: How much clinical and demographic metadata was included differed by source and by participant, and the metadata was provided uncurated.

The germline V gene (reference sequence) specifies DFQATT as CDR1 and SNEGSKA as CDR2. Trimming accounts for 3 bases at V and 0 bases at J, while the number of junction bases matched to no gene is 9. The CDR3 covers 16 residues, taking in both the cysteine and the phenylalanine. This entry keeps only the CDR3 DNA: 48 bases, framed from base 1. The rearranged chain carries TRBV20-1 and TRBJ2-7, with 9 central nucleotides matching TRBD2. Sequencing was done on a sample of peripheral blood. This sequence originates from a woman between 40 and 50 years old with active or convalescent COVID-19. The CDR3 loop reads CSASGLGRGGSYEQYF. Here is the DNA: TGCAGTGCTAGTGGCCTGGGGCGGGGGGGCTCCTACGAGCAGTACTTC.